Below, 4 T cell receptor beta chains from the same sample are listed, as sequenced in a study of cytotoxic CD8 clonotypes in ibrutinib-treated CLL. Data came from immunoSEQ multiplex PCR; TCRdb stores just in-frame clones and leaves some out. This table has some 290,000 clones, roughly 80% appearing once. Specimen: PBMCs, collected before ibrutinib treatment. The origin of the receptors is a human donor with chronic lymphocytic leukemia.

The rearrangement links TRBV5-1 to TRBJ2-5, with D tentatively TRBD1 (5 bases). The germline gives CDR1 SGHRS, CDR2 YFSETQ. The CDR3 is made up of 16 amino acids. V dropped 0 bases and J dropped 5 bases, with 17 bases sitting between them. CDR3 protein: CASSLEAQGMGETQYF. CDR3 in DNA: TGCGCCAGCAGCTTGGAGGCGCAGGGTATGGGGGAGACCCAGTACTTC.

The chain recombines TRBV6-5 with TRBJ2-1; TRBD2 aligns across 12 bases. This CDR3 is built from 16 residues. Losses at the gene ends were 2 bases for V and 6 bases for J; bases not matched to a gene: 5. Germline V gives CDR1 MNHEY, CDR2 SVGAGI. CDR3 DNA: TGTGCCAGCAGTTACGGGGGACTAGCGGGCCTCAATGAGCAGTTCTTC. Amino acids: CASSYGGLAGLNEQFF.

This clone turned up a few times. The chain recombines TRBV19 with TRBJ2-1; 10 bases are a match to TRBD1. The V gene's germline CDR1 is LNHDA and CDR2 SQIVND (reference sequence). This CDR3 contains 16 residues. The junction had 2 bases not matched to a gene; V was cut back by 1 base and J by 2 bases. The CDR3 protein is CASSIGGQGPYNEQFF. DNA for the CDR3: TGTGCCAGTAGTATAGGGGGACAGGGGCCCTACAATGAGCAGTTCTTC.

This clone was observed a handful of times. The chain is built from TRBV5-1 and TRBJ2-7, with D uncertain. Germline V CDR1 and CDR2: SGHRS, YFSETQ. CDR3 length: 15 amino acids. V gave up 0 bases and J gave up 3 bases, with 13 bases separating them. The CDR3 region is CASSLAADGVYEQYF. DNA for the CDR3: TGCGCCAGCAGCTTGGCGGCAGACGGAGTCTACGAGCAGTACTTC.